Sequencing of this TCR beta chain was carried out in a study of patients and donors after allogeneic stem cell transplantation. This clonotype was recorded a few times. The CDR3 extends over 16 amino acids. From germline, CDR1 is SGHTA and CDR2 FQGNSA. V shed 5 bases and J shed 0 bases, with 14 bases lying between them. Via MiXCR, TCRdb re-called the RT-PCR reads, giving one row per CDR3 protein. The sample lists 150,000 to 200,000 distinct CDR3 sequences; roughly two fifths were seen once. The TCR was taken from a human donor who was either an allogeneic HSCT recipient or a stem cell or donor lymphocyte infusion donor (not recorded which). It is not recorded whose cells these are; they may come from a transplant donor. The rearrangement joins TRBV7-2 to TRBJ2-1, with D possibly being TRBD2 (6 bases). Sequenced material: blood, either unsorted or a sorted T cell fraction (not recorded which). CDR3 sequence (DNA): TGTGCCAGCAGCGGCAGGAGGGAGAGCTCCTACAATGAGCAGTTCTTC. This encodes CASSGRRESSYNEQFF.